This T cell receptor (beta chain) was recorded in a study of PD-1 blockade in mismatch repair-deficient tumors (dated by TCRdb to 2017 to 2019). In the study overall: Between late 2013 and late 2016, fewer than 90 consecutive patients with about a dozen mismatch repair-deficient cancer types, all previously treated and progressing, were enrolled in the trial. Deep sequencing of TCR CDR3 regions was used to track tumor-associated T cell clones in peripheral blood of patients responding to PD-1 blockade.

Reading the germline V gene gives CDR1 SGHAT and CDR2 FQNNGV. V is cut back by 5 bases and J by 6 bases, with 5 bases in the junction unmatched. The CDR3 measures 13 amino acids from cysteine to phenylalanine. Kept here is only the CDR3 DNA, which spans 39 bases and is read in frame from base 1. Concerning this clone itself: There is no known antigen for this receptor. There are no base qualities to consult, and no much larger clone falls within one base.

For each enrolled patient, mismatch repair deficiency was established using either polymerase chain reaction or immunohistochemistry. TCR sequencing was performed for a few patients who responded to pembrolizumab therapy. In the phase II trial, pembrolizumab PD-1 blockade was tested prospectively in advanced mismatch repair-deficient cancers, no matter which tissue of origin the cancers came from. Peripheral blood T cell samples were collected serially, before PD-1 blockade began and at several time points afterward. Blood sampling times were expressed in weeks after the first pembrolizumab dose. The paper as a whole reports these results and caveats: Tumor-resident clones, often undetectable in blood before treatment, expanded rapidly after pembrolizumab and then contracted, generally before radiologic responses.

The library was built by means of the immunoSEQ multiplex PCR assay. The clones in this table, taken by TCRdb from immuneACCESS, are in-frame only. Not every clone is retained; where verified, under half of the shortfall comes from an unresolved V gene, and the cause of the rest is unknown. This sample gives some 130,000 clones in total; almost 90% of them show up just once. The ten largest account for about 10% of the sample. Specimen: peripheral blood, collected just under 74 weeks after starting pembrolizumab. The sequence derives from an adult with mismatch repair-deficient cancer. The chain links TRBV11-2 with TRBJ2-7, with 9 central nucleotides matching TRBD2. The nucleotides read TGTGCCAGCAGCCGACTAGCGGTCTCCGAGCAGTACTTC. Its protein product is CASSRLAVSEQYF.